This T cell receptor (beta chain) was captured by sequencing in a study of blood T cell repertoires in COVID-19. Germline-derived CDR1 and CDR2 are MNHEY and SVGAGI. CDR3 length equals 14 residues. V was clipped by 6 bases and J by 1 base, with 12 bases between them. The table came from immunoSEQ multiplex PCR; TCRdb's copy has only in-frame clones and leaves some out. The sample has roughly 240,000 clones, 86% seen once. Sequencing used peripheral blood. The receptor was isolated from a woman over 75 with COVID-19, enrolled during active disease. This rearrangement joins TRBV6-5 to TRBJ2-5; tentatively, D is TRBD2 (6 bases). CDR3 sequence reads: CASRGTLIQETQYF. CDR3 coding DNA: TGTGCCAGCAGGGGGACTCTAATCCAAGAGACCCAGTACTTC.